The next 25 T cell receptor beta chains were all read from a single sample in a study of long-term antiretroviral therapy in people with HIV. It was version v3.0 of the immunoSEQ assay that was run at survey level. The assay was immunoSEQ multiplex PCR, and TCRdb's table has in-frame clones only and misses some. The sample lists under 50,000 clones, about 86% seen once, with less than 4% in the top ten. The sequenced sample was unsorted PBMCs, obtained just before starting antiretroviral therapy. The source of these receptors is a woman younger than 35 with HIV.

V gene TRBV29-1 combines with J gene TRBJ2-2; the D call may be TRBD1 or TRBD2 (5 bases each). Germline CDR1 SQVTM, CDR2 ANQGSEA. V gave up 4 bases and J gave up 0 bases, with 12 bases separating them. The CDR3 runs to 15 residues. CDR3 loop: CSVVGQGANTGELFF. As DNA, the CDR3 is TGCAGCGTTGTTGGGCAGGGAGCGAACACCGGGGAGCTGTTTTTT.

This chain uses TRBV7-8 with TRBJ2-5; a weak D match, TRBD1 (5 bases). CDR3 size: 14 residues. Germline-derived CDR1 and CDR2 are SGHVS and FQNEAQ. The ends were cut back, 2 bases at V and 5 bases at J, with 12 bases in the middle. In DNA, the CDR3 is TGTGCCAGCAGCTTAAACATATACAGGGAGACCCAGTACTTC. Translated, it gives CASSLNIYRETQYF.

This sequence joins TRBV7-2 and TRBJ2-7, with D tentatively TRBD2 (6 bases). The CDR3 is 15 residues long. V was shortened by 5 bases and J by 5 bases, with 19 bases between the two germline ends. CDR1 SGHTA and CDR2 FQGNSA come from the germline V gene. The CDR3 bases are TGTGCCAGCAGCCCCGGCGGGACTCTTCGCCACGAGCAGTACTTC. Its protein product is CASSPGGTLRHEQYF.

The genes are TRBV27 and TRBJ1-5; maybe TRBD1 (5 bases). Trimming took off 3 bases at V and 7 bases at J, with 10 bases between the two ends. Germline lookup yields CDR1 MNHEY and CDR2 SMNVEV (reference sequence). The CDR3 length is 13 residues. The CDR3 bases are TGTGCCAGCAGTTTTAGGGGTGGCCAGCCCCAGCATTTT. Translation gives CASSFRGGQPQHF.

The chain uses TRBV6-1 and TRBJ2-7; D might be TRBD2 (6 bases). Germline values: CDR1 MNHNS, CDR2 SASEGT. The CDR3 extends over 14 amino acids. V was cut by 3 bases and J by 3 bases, with 12 bases left in between. The CDR3 here is CASSDSGSLYEQYF. The CDR3 bases are TGTGCCAGCAGTGATAGCGGATCGCTCTACGAGCAGTACTTC.

The chain has TRBV5-4 and TRBJ1-2; TRBD1 aligns across 8 bases. V lost 2 bases to trimming and J lost 6 bases; unmatched junction nucleotides: 6. The length of the CDR3 is 14 residues. The V gene's germline CDR1 is SGHNT and CDR2 YYREEE (reference sequence). Written as DNA, the CDR3 is TGTGCCAGCAGCTTTTACAGGGGGACTGATGGCTACACCTTC. This codes for CASSFYRGTDGYTF.

With respect to this clone: This CDR3 is also generated by other DNA sequences in the sample. The J gene is TRBJ1-2, the V gene TRBV27, with D hard to call. The CDR3 consists of 14 residues. Trimming took off 0 bases at V and 1 base at J, with 6 bases between the two ends. Germline CDR1 and CDR2: MNHEY and SMNVEV (reference sequence). The CDR3 here is CASSLSGSNYGYTF. The CDR3, as DNA: TGTGCCAGCAGTTTATCCGGAAGTAACTATGGCTACACCTTC.

V and J are TRBV28 and TRBJ1-1; D perhaps matches TRBD1 (5 bases). CDR3 size: 15 residues. V shed 5 bases and J shed 4 bases, with 17 bases lying between them. Germline V gives CDR1 MDHEN, CDR2 SYDVKM. CDR3 nucleotide sequence: TGTGCCAGCAGTGGGACGACAGTTGCCGGCACTGAAGCTTTCTTT. Translated: CASSGTTVAGTEAFF.

The V gene is TRBV9, the J gene TRBJ2-2; TRBD2 might be the D (5 bases). V shed 0 bases and J shed 6 bases, with 15 bases lying between them. This CDR3 has 16 residues. Germline values: CDR1 SGDLS, CDR2 YYNGEE. The CDR3 region is CASSVARTLRAGELFF. The CDR3, as DNA: TGTGCCAGCAGCGTAGCTCGGACTCTTAGGGCCGGGGAGCTGTTTTTT. Full variable domain (outside the CDR3, taken from reference TRBV9 and TRBJ2-2): DSGVTQTPKHLITATGQRVTLRCSPRSGDLSVYWYQQSLDQGLQFLIQYYNGEERAKGNILERFSAQQFPDLHSELNLSSLELGDSALYFCASSVARTLRAGELFFGEGSRLTVL.

The chain employs TRBV7-9 and TRBJ2-1; no firm D call. Germline CDR1 reads SEHNR; CDR2 reads FQNEAQ (reference sequence). The CDR3 spans 14 residues. The V and J ends lost 5 bases and 2 bases respectively, with 10 bases between them. Written as DNA, the CDR3 is TGTGCCAGCAGCCCGGAGTTGACCTACAATGAGCAGTTCTTC. This sequence encodes CASSPELTYNEQFF.

This clone was recorded only once. The chain uses TRBV12-5 and TRBJ2-7; D gene ambiguous. Trimming took 1 base from V and 0 from J, leaving 4 bases between them. CDR3 size: 13 residues. Germline V gene lookup returns CDR1 LGHNT and CDR2 FRNRAP. CDR3 in amino acids: CASGLDSSYEQYF. In DNA form, the CDR3 reads TGTGCTAGTGGTTTGGACAGCTCCTACGAGCAGTACTTC.

This rearrangement joins TRBV7-2 to TRBJ2-4; 12 bases map to TRBD1. The J segment lost 10 bases and the V segment lost 1 base, leaving 11 bases of the junction unmatched. This CDR3 region has 17 residues. Germline values: CDR1 SGHTA, CDR2 FQGNSA. This CDR3 is CASSLVISGQGAFIQYF. The CDR3 DNA sequence: TGTGCCAGCAGCTTAGTAATTTCGGGACAGGGGGCTTTTATTCAGTACTTC. Together with reference TRBV7-2 and TRBJ2-4, the CDR3 gives the full variable domain: GAGVSQSPSNKVTEKGKDVELRCDPISGHTALYWYRQSLGQGLEFLIYFQGNSAPDKSGLPSDRFSAERTGGSVSTLTIQRTQQEDSAVYLCASSLVISGQGAFIQYFGAGTRLSVL.

V is TRBV13 and J is TRBJ2-7; D perhaps matches TRBD1 (6 bases). This CDR3 is built from 14 residues. V lost 5 bases and J 5 bases, leaving 16 bases between the germline ends. CDR1 is PRHDT, CDR2 FYEKMQ, per germline (reference sequence). CDR3 sequence: CASSTAGELDEQYF. As DNA, the CDR3 is TGTGCCAGCAGCACCGCAGGGGAGCTTGACGAGCAGTACTTC.

The rearrangement joins TRBV21-1 to TRBJ2-1; TRBD2 reflects the table's D call only, with no check against the DNA. TRBV21-1 is described as a pseudogene. There are 16 residues in the CDR3. In nucleotides, the CDR3 is TGTGCCAGCAGCAAAGAAGGGGAGGGGTACAACAATGAGCAGTTCTTC. This gives the protein CASSKEGEGYNNEQFF.

This clone was seen more than once but under ten times. CDR3 sequence: CASSTGAFLETQYF. The CDR3 nucleotides are TGTGCCAGCAGCACAGGGGCGTTTCTAGAGACCCAGTACTTC. This sequence joins TRBV7-2 and TRBJ2-5, with TRBD1 matching over 7 bases. Germline loops: CDR1 SGHTA, CDR2 FQGNSA. V lost 5 bases to trimming and J lost 4 bases; unmatched junction nucleotides: 7. The CDR3 runs 14 residues.

The chain carries TRBV19 and TRBJ2-7; TRBD1 aligns across 7 bases. Germline lookup yields CDR1 LNHDA and CDR2 SQIVND (reference sequence). This CDR3 contains 13 residues. The J segment lost 0 bases and the V segment lost 9 bases, leaving 5 bases of the junction unmatched. This chain's CDR3 is CASNRGGSYEQYF. CDR3 coding DNA: TGTGCCAGCAACAGGGGCGGCTCCTACGAGCAGTACTTC.

The CDR3 region is CARNRDRLQTDTQYF. The CDR3 DNA follows: TGTGCCCGGAACCGGGACAGGTTGCAGACAGATACGCAGTATTTT. The gene calls are TRBV30 and TRBJ2-3, with 8 bases aligning to TRBD1. CDR1 is GTSNPN and CDR2 is SVGIG in the germline V gene (reference sequence). With V trimmed by 8 bases and J by 3 bases, 13 bases remained unmatched. The CDR3 length is 15 residues.

The chain is built from TRBV11-3 and TRBJ2-7; either TRBD1 or TRBD2 may supply D (5 bases each). Germline V gene sequence: CDR1 SGHNT, CDR2 YENEEA. The CDR3 extends over 15 amino acids. V was shortened by 1 base and J by 3 bases, with 13 bases between the two germline ends. The CDR3: CASSLGSGGHYEQYF. The CDR3 DNA sequence: TGTGCCAGCAGCTTAGGATCAGGAGGACACTACGAGCAGTACTTC.

The J gene is TRBJ2-5, the V gene TRBV19; unclear D gene. The CDR3 is 12 amino acids. V was cut by 6 bases and J by 0 bases, with 5 bases left in between. Germline lookup yields CDR1 LNHDA and CDR2 SQIVND (reference sequence). The CDR3: CASRRNQETQYF. The CDR3 DNA reads TGTGCCAGTAGACGGAACCAAGAGACCCAGTACTTC.

The rearrangement uses TRBV9 and TRBJ2-2; perhaps TRBD1 as D (6 bases). Between the trimmed V and J ends, which lost 4 bases and 6 bases, there was a span of 10 bases. The CDR3 runs to 13 residues. The V gene's germline CDR1 is SGDLS and CDR2 YYNGEE. CDR3 nucleotide sequence: TGTGCCAGCAGCTTAGAGGGGGCCGGGGAGCTGTTTTTT. Amino acids: CASSLEGAGELFF.

The rearrangement uses TRBV7-9 and TRBJ2-1; maybe TRBD2 (5 bases). Trimming took off 6 bases at V and 5 bases at J, with 23 bases between the two ends. CDR1 SEHNR and CDR2 FQNEAQ come from the germline V gene (reference sequence). The CDR3 totals 17 residues. CDR3 residues: CASRGLTTSKPNNEQFF. The CDR3 nucleotides read TGTGCCAGCAGAGGATTGACTACATCCAAACCTAACAATGAGCAGTTCTTC.

This clone has only a few counts. V usage is TRBV6-5 and J usage is TRBJ2-7; D is unclear. This CDR3 is 15 amino acids long. CDR1 is MNHEY and CDR2 is SVGAGI in the germline V gene. Between the trimmed V and J ends, which lost 7 bases and 3 bases, there was a span of 19 bases. The DNA for the CDR3 is TGTGCCAGCATCCGCCACGGACCCCATCGCTACGAGCAGTACTTC. Translated: CASIRHGPHRYEQYF.

J is TRBJ1-1 and V is TRBV7-6, with 7 bases aligning to TRBD1. The CDR3 extends over 14 amino acids. CDR1 and CDR2 (germline): SGHVS, FNYEAQ. J gave up 3 bases and V 5 bases, and 6 bases lay outside the gene matches. CDR3 DNA: TGTGCCAGCAGCCGTTTCACAGGGGACACTGAAGCTTTCTTT. This translates into CASSRFTGDTEAFF.

The chain carries TRBV28 and TRBJ2-7, with D uncertain. The CDR3 consists of 15 residues. Looked up from germline, CDR1 is MDHEN and CDR2 is SYDVKM. V was clipped by 6 bases and J by 0 bases, with 15 bases between them. This CDR3 is CASRVPVSNSYEQYF. The CDR3 DNA reads TGTGCCAGCAGAGTTCCAGTTTCTAACTCCTACGAGCAGTACTTC.

A word on this clone: The junction departs from germline at one end; a sequencing error may be responsible. The chain carries TRBV7-7 and TRBJ2-7; a weak D match, TRBD1 (5 bases). Germline V gene lookup returns CDR1 SSHAT and CDR2 FNYEAQ (reference sequence). The CDR3 sequence is 13 residues long. CDR3 loop: CASSLGRSDEQYF. The CDR3 DNA reads as TGTGCTAGCAGCTTGGGGCGTTCCGACGAGCAGTACTTC.